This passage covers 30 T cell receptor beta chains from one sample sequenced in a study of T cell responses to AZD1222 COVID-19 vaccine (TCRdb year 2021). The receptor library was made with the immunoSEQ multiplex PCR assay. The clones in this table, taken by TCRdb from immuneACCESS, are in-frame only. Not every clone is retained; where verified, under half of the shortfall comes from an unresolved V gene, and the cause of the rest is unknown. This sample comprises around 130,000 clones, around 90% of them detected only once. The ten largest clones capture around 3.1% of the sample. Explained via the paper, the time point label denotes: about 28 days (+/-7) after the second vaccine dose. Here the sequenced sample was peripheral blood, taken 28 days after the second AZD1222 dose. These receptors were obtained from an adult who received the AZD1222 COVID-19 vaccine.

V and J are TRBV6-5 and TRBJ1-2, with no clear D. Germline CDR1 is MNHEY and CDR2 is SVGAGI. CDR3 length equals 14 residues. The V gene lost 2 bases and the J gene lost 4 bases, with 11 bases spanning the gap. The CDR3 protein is CASSYAGLSYGYTF. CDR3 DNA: TGTGCCAGCAGTTACGCAGGACTCAGCTATGGCTACACCTTC.

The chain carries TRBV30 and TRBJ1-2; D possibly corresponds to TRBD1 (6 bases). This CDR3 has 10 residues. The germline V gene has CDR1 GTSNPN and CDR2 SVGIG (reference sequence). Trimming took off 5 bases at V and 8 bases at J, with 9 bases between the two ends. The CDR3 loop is CAWSGGGYTF. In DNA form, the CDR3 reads TGTGCCTGGTCCGGGGGCGGCTACACCTTC.

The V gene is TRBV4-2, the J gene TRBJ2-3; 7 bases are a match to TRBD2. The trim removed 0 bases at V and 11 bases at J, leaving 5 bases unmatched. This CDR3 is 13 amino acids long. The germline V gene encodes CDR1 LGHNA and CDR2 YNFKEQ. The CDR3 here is CASSQEERGGQYF. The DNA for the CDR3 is TGTGCCAGCAGCCAAGAGGAGCGCGGGGGGCAGTATTTT.

The CDR3 DNA is TGTGCCAGCCACACCGGGAATAACTATGGCTACACCTTC. Amino acid sequence: CASHTGNNYGYTF. This chain links TRBV18 with TRBJ1-2; unclear D gene. The V and J ends lost 8 bases and 1 base respectively, with 11 bases between them. Germline loops: CDR1 KGHSH, CDR2 LQKENI. This CDR3 is 13 amino acids long.

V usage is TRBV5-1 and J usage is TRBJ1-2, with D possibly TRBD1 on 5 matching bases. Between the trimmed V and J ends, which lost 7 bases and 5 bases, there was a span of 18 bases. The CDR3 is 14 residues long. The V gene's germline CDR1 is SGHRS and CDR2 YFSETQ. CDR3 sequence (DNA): TGCGCCAGCGGAACCGCGGCGGGGGATTATGGCTACACCTTC. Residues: CASGTAAGDYGYTF. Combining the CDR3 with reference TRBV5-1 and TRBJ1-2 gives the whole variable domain KAGVTQTPRYLIKTRGQQVTLSCSPISGHRSVSWYQQTPGQGLQFLFEYFSETQRNKGNFPGRFSGRQFSNSRSEMNVSTLELGDSALYLCASGTAAGDYGYTFGSGTRLTVV.

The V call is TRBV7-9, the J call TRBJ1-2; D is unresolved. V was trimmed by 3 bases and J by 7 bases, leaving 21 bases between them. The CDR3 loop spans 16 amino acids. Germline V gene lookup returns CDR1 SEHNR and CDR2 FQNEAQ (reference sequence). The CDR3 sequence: CASSLVAQKGVRGYTF. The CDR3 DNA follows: TGTGCCAGCAGCTTGGTCGCCCAGAAGGGAGTTCGTGGCTACACCTTC.

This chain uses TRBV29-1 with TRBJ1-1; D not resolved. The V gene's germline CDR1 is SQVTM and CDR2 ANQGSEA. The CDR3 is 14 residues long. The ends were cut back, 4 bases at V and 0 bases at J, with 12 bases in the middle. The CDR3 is CSVAAVDMNTEAFF. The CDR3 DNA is TGCAGCGTTGCCGCCGTTGATATGAACACTGAAGCTTTCTTT.

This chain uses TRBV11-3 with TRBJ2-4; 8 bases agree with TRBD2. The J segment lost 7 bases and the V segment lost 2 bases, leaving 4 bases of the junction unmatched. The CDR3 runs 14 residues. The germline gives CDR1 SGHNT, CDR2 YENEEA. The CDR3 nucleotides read TGTGCCAGCAGCTTAACAGCGGGGGCTAACATTCAGTACTTC. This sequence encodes CASSLTAGANIQYF.

Written as DNA, the CDR3 is TGTGCCAGCAGTTCTTCTAGAGCTTTCTTT. It yields the protein CASSSSRAFF. The genes are TRBV28 and TRBJ1-1; D is uncertain. The CDR3 runs 10 residues. Per germline, CDR1 MDHEN and CDR2 SYDVKM. V lost 4 bases, J lost 10 bases, and 7 bases lay in between.

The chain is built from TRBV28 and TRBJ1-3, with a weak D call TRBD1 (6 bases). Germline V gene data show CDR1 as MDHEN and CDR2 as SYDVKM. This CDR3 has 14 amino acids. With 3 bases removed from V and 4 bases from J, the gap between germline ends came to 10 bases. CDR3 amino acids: CASSLAQGGNTIYF. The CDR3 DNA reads TGTGCCAGCAGTTTGGCGCAGGGGGGAAACACCATATATTTT.

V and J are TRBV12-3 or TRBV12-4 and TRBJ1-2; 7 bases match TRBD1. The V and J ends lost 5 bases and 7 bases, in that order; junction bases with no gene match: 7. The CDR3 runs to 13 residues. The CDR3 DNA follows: TGTGCCAGCAGTCTCGACAGGGTATCTGGCTACACCTTC. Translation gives CASSLDRVSGYTF.

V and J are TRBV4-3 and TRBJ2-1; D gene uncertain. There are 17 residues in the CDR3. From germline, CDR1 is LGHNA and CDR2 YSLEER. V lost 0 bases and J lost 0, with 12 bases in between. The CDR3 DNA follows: TGCGCCAGCAGCCAAGATAGGACGGCCGGCTCCTACAATGAGCAGTTCTTC. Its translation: CASSQDRTAGSYNEQFF.

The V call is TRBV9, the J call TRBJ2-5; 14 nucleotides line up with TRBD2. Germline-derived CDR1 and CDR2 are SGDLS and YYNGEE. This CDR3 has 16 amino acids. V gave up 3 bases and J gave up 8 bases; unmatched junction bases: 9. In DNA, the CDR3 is TGTGCCAGCAGCGCTACCCCCGGGACTAGCGGGAGAACCCAGTACTTC. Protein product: CASSATPGTSGRTQYF.

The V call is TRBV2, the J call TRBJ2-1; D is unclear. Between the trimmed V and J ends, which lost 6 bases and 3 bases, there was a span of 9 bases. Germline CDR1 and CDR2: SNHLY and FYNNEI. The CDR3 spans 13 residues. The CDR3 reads CASSIRDYNEQFF. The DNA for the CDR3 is TGTGCCAGCAGCATTAGGGACTACAATGAGCAGTTCTTC.

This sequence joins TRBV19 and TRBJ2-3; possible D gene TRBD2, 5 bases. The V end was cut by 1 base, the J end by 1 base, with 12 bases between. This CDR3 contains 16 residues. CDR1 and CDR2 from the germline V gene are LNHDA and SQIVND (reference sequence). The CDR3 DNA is TGTGCCAGTAGTATAGCCGGGATTTACCGCACAGATACGCAGTATTTT. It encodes CASSIAGIYRTDTQYF.

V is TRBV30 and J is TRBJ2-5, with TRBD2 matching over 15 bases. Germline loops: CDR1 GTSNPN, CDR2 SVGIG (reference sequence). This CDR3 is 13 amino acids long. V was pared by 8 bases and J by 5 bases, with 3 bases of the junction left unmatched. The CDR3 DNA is TGTGCCGGGACTAGCGGGAGGTGGGAGACCCAGTACTTC. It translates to CAGTSGRWETQYF.

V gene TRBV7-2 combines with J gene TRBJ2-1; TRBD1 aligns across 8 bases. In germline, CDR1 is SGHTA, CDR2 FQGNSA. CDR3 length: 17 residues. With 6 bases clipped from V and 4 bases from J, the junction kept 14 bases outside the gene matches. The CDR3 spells CASSYYRGTSQYNEQFF. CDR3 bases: TGTGCCAGCAGTTACTACAGGGGGACTTCCCAGTACAATGAGCAGTTCTTC.

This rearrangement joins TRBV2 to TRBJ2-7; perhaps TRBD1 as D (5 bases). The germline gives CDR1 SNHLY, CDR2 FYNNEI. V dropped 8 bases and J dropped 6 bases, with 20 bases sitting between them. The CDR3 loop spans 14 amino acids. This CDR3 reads CASGDTGPPAEQYF. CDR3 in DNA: TGTGCCAGCGGGGATACAGGCCCCCCGGCCGAGCAGTACTTC.

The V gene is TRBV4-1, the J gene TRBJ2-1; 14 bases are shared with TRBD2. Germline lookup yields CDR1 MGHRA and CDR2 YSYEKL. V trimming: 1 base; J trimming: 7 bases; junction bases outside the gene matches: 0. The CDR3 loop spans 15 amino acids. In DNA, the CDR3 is TGCGCCAGCAGCCAAGGGACTAGCGGGAGGAATGAGCAGTTCTTC. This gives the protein CASSQGTSGRNEQFF.

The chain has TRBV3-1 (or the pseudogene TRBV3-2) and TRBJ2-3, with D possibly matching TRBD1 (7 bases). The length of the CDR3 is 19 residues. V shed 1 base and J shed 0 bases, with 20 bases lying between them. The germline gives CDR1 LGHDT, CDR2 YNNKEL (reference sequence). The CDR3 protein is CASSQGVTGSGTSTDTQYF. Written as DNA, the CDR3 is TGTGCCAGCAGCCAAGGTGTGACAGGGTCGGGGACTAGCACAGATACGCAGTATTTT.

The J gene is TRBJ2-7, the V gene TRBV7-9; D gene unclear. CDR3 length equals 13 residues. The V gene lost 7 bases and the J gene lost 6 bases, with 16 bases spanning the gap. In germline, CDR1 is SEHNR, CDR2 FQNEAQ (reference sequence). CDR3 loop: CASIPGRATEQYF. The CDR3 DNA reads TGTGCCAGCATCCCAGGCCGGGCGACCGAGCAGTACTTC.

The CDR3 sequence is CATSDFSFIPNEQFF. The CDR3 DNA reads TGTGCCACCAGTGATTTTTCTTTCATCCCCAATGAGCAGTTCTTC. V gene TRBV24-1 combines with J gene TRBJ2-1; D is unclear. The CDR3 spans 15 residues. Trimming stripped 1 base from V and 6 bases from J, with 12 bases between. The germline V gene has CDR1 KGHDR and CDR2 SFDVKD.

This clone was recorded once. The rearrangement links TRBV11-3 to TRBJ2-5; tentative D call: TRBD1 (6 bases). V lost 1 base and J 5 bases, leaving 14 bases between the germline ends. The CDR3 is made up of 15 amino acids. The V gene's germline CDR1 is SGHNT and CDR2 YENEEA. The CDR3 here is CASSLGGGKGETQYF. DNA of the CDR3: TGTGCCAGCAGCTTAGGTGGGGGCAAGGGCGAGACCCAGTACTTC.

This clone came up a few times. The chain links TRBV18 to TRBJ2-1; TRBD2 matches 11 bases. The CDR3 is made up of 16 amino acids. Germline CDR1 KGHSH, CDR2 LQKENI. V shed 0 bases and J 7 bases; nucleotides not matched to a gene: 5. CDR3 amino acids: CASSPPSGGAWNEQFF. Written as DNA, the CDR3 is TGTGCCAGCTCACCACCTAGCGGGGGGGCCTGGAATGAGCAGTTCTTC.

DNA of the CDR3: TGTGCCAGCAGGCTGGAGCTGGGTGAAAAACTGTTTTTT. The encoded protein is CASRLELGEKLFF. The V gene is TRBV2, the J gene TRBJ1-4; D uncertain. The CDR3 length is 13 residues. The V gene lost 6 bases and the J gene lost 7 bases, with 12 bases spanning the gap. Germline V gene sequence: CDR1 SNHLY, CDR2 FYNNEI. The full variable domain, rest sourced from reference TRBV2 and TRBJ1-4, is EPEVTQTPSHQVTQMGQEVILRCVPISNHLYFYWYRQILGQKVEFLVSFYNNEISEKSEIFDDQFSVERPDGSNFTLKIRSTKLEDSAMYFCASRLELGEKLFFGSGTQLSVL.

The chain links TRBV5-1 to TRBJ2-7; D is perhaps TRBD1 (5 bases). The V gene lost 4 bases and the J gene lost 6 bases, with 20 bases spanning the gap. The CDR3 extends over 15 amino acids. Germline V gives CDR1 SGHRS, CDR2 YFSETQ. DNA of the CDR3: TGCGCCAGCAGCCCCCTTCAGGGTCTAGATAGCGAGCAGTACTTC. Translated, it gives CASSPLQGLDSEQYF. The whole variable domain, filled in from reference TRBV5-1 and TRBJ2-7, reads KAGVTQTPRYLIKTRGQQVTLSCSPISGHRSVSWYQQTPGQGLQFLFEYFSETQRNKGNFPGRFSGRQFSNSRSEMNVSTLELGDSALYLCASSPLQGLDSEQYFGPGTRLTVT.

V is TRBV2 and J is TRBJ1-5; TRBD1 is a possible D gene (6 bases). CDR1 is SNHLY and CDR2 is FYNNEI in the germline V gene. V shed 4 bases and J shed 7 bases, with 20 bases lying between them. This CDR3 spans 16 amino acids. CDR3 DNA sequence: TGTGCCAGCAGTGCCCCGGGGGGCGGATTCGGGCAGCCCCAGCATTTT. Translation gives CASSAPGGGFGQPQHF.

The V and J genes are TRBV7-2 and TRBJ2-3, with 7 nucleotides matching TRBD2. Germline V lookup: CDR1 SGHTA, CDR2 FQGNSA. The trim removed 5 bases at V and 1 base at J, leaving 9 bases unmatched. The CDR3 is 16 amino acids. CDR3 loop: CASSQGLAVRTDTQYF. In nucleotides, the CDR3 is TGTGCCAGCAGCCAAGGGCTAGCGGTTCGCACAGATACGCAGTATTTT.

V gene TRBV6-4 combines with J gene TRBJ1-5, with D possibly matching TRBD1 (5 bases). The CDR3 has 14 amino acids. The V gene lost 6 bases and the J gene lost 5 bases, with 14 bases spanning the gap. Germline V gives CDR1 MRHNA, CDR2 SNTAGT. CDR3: CASSPQGADQPQHF. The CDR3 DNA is TGTGCCAGCAGCCCCCAAGGGGCAGATCAGCCCCAGCATTTT.

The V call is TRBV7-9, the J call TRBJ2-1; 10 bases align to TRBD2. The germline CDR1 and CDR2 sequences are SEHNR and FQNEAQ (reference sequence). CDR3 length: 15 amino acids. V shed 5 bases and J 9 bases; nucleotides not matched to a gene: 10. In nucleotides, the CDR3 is TGTGCCAGCAGCCAATACTTAGCGGGGGGTGCTGAGCAGTTCTTC. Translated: CASSQYLAGGAEQFF.